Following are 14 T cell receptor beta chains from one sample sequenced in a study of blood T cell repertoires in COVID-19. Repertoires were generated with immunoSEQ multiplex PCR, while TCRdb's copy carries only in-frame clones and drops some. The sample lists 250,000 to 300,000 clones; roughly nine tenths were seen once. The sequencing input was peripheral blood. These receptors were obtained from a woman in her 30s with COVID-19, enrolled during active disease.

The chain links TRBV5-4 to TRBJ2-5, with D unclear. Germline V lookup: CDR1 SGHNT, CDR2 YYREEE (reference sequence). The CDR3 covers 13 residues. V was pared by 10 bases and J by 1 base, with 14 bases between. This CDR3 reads CAGYPGFQETQYF. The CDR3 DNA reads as TGTGCCGGATACCCCGGGTTCCAAGAGACCCAGTACTTC.

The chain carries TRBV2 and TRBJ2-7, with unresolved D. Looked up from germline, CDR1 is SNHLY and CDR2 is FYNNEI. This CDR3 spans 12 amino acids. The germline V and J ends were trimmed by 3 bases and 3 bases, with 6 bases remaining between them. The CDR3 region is CASSEGSYEQYF. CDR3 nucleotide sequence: TGTGCCAGCAGTGAGGGCAGCTACGAGCAGTACTTC.

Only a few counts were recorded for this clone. The CDR3 sequence is CASSLLTNEKLFF. Written as DNA, the CDR3 is TGTGCCAGTAGCCTCTTAACTAATGAAAAACTGTTTTTT. This rearrangement joins TRBV19 to TRBJ1-4; D remains unclear. Germline V gene lookup returns CDR1 LNHDA and CDR2 SQIVND (reference sequence). The CDR3 is 13 residues long. The ends were cut back, 6 bases at V and 1 base at J, with 6 bases in the middle.

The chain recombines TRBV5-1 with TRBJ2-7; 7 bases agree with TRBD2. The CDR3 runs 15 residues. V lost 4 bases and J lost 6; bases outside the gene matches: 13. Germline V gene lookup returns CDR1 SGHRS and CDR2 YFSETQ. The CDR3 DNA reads TGCGCCAGCAGCCGTCGACGGACTAGAGAAAGCGAGCAGTACTTC. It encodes CASSRRRTRESEQYF.

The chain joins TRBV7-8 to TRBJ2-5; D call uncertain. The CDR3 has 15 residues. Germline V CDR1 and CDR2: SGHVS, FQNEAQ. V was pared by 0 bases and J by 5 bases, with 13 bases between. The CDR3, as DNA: TGTGCCAGCAGCTTAGCGAGGTGGTTCTCGGAGACCCAGTACTTC. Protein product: CASSLARWFSETQYF.

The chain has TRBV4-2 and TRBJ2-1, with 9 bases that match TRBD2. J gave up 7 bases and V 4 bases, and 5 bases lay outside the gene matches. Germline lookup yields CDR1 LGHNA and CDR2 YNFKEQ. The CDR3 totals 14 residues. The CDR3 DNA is TGTGCCAGCAGCCCTAGCGGGGAGGGAAATGAGCAGTTCTTC. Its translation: CASSPSGEGNEQFF.

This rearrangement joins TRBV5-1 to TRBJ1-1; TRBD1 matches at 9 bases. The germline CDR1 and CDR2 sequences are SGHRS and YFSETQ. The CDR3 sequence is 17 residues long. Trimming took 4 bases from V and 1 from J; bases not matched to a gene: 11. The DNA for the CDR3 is TGCGCCAGCAGCCGTGACAGGGGGGGCACTTCGAACACTGAAGCTTTCTTT. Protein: CASSRDRGGTSNTEAFF.

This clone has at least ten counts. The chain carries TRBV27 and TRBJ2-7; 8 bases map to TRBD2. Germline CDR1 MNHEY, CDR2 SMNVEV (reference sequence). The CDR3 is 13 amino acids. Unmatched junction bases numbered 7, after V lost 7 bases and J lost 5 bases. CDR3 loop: CASTSGGPDEQYF. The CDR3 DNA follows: TGTGCCAGCACCTCGGGGGGGCCGGACGAGCAGTACTTC.

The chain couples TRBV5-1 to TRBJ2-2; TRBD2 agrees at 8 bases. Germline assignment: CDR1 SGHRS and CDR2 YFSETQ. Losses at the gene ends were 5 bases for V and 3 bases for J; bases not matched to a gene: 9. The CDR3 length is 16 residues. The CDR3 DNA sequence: TGCGCCAGCAGGTACTCAGCGGGGGCCGACACCGGGGAGCTGTTTTTT. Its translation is CASRYSAGADTGELFF.

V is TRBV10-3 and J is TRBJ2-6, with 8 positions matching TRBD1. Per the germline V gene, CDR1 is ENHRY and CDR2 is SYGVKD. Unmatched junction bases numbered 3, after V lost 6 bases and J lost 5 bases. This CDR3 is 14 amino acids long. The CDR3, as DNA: TGTGCCATCAGGGACAGGGTGTGGGCCAACGTCCTGACTTTC. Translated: CAIRDRVWANVLTF.

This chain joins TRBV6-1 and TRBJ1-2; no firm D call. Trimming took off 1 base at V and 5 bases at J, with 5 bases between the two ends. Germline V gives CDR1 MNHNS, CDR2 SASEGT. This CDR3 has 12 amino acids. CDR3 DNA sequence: TGTGCCAGCAGTGAAGTCGGGTATGGCTACACCTTC. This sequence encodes CASSEVGYGYTF.

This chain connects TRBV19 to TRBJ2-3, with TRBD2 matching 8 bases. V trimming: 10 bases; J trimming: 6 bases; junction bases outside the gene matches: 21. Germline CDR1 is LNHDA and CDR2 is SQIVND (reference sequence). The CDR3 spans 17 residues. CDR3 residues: CATTPSGGGPTRDTQYF. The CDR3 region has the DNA TGTGCCACAACCCCCTCCGGGGGGGGCCCTACTCGGGATACGCAGTATTTT.

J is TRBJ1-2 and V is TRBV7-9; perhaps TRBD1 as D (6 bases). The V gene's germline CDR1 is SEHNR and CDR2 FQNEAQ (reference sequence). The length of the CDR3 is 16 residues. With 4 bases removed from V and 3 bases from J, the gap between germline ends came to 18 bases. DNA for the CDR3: TGTGCCAGCAGCTCCAGGGGAGGGCCTTACGACTATGGCTACACCTTC. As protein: CASSSRGGPYDYGYTF.

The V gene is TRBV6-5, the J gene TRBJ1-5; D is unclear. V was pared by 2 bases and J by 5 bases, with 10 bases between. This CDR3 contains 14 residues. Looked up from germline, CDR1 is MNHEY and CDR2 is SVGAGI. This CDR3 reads CASSYATGYQPQHF. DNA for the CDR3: TGTGCCAGCAGTTACGCGACTGGATATCAGCCCCAGCATTTT.